These T cell receptor beta chains were read from a single sample in a study of T cell repertoires in cytomegalovirus infection. MiXCR, run by TCRdb on the reads, gives a single entry per CDR3 protein. Of some 280,000 distinct CDR3 sequences listed, approximately 15% are singletons. The specimen sequenced was PBMCs. These receptors were collected from a human donor in good health (CMV status not recorded). Some clones in this sample may be carry-over from other donors' samples. The CDR3 runs from the conserved cysteine through the conserved F or W. D genes are given only for firm matches. The listing skips clone size in some rows; elsewhere it reads once, few, many or a size class.

J	V	size	D	DNA	CDR3
TRBJ2-3	TRBV28	.	TRBD2	TGTGCCAGCAGTTTATGGGGTAGCGGGATTGCGCAGTATTTT	CASSLWGSGIAQYF
TRBJ2-1	TRBV20-1	.	.	TGCAGTGCTCAAGGACTGGTAAGCTCCTACAATGAGCAGTTCTTC	CSAQGLVSSYNEQFF
TRBJ1-2	TRBV20-1	few	.	TGCAGTGCTAGCGCGGGGATCTATGGCTACACCTTC	CSASAGIYGYTF
TRBJ2-7	TRBV7-6	many	.	TGTGCCAGCAGCTTAGACCAGACTAGGGAGCAGTACTTC	CASSLDQTREQYF
TRBJ1-2	TRBV20-1	.	.	TGCAGTGCCCCTCGTCAAGACTATGGCTACACCTTC	CSAPRQDYGYTF
TRBJ1-1	TRBV29-1	many	.	TGCAGCGTTCAGGACTCAAGGGCAGAAAAGAAGAACACTGAAGCTTTCTTT	CSVQDSRAEKKNTEAFF
TRBJ2-3	TRBV7-8	many	.	TGTGCCAGCAGTCCGGACGGCGGGACCCAAATCGATACGCAGTATTTT	CASSPDGGTQIDTQYF
TRBJ2-1	TRBV7-6	many	.	TGTGCCAGCAGCTTAGACCTGTACAATGAGCAGTTCTTC	CASSLDLYNEQFF
TRBJ2-1	TRBV20-1	.	TRBD1	TGCAGTGCTAGAGTAGGGGACAGGGGGCATGAGCAGTTCTTC	CSARVGDRGHEQFF
TRBJ2-1	TRBV24-1	.	.	TGTGCCACCAGTGATTTGGAGGGGTTGGATGAGCAGTTCTTC	CATSDLEGLDEQFF
TRBJ2-2	TRBV28	many	TRBD2	TGTGCCAGCAGTTTATTTGGAACGGGGACTAGCGCATCCGGGGAGCTGTTTTTT	CASSLFGTGTSASGELFF
TRBJ2-4	TRBV28	few	TRBD2	TGTGCCAGCAGTACCGGGACTAGCGGAATATTAGCCAAAAACATTCAGTACTTC	CASSTGTSGILAKNIQYF
TRBJ2-2	TRBV7-8	many	.	TGTGCCAGCAGCTTAGTTCGGGGCACCGGGGAGCTGTTTTTT	CASSLVRGTGELFF
TRBJ1-1	TRBV7-9	few	.	TGTGCCAGCAGCTTAAGCCCGGCCCCTGGGAACACTGAAGCTTTCTTT	CASSLSPAPGNTEAFF
TRBJ2-7	TRBV12-3/TRBV12-4	many	TRBD1	TGTGCCAGCAGTCAAGGGGGCACCGTCTACGAGCAGTACTTC	CASSQGGTVYEQYF
TRBJ2-1	TRBV7-2	many	.	TGTGCCAGCAGACCAAGTAGCCATGAGCAGTTCTTC	CASRPSSHEQFF
TRBJ2-7	TRBV12-3/TRBV12-4	many	TRBD2	TGTGCCAGCAGTTTAGGGGGACTAGCGGGGGCCCTCGGGGAGGAGCAGTACTTC	CASSLGGLAGALGEEQYF
TRBJ2-7	TRBV7-8	many	.	TGTGCCAGCACGGCTCGTGGTAGCAGGAATGGAGGGGAGCAGTACTTC	CASTARGSRNGGEQYF
TRBJ2-7	TRBV6-1	many	TRBD1	TGTGCCAGCAGTGCCGCGACAGGGGGAGGCTACGAGCAGTACTTC	CASSAATGGGYEQYF
TRBJ2-5	TRBV7-6	.	TRBD2	TGTGCCAGCAGCTTAAACGGTCTAGCGGGGGTTCAAGAGACCCAGTACTTC	CASSLNGLAGVQETQYF
TRBJ2-7	TRBV7-8	.	TRBD2	TGTGCCAGCAGCCCCCAGGGACTAGCGGGATTAAGGTACTTC	CASSPQGLAGLRYF
TRBJ1-6	TRBV18	.	.	TGTGCCAGCTCTCCGGCCATCACAGGATCACCCCTCCACTTT	CASSPAITGSPLHF
TRBJ1-1	TRBV15	.	.	TGTGCCACCAGTCAGATGAACACTAAAGCTTTCTTT	CATSQMNTKAFF
TRBJ2-3	TRBV5-3	few	.	TGTGCCAGCAGCTTGCGAGTAGACGGAACAGATACGCAGTATTTT	CASSLRVDGTDTQYF
TRBJ1-1	TRBV14	.	.	TGTGCCAGCAGCCCCCTCAGATACAACACTGAAGCTTTCTTT	CASSPLRYNTEAFF
TRBJ1-1	TRBV7-6	many	TRBD1	TGTGCCAGCAGCCAATGGACGGGACAGGCTTTTGAAGCTTTCTTT	CASSQWTGQAFEAFF
TRBJ1-2	TRBV4-3	many	TRBD1	TGCGCCAGCAGCCAACCGGACAGGACTAACTATGGCTACACCTTC	CASSQPDRTNYGYTF
TRBJ2-7	TRBV7-8	many	.	TGTGCCAGCAGCTTAGTTCCAGAGAGCCTCTACGAGCAGTACTTC	CASSLVPESLYEQYF
TRBJ2-7	TRBV7-9	few	.	TGTGCCAGCAGCCTCGAGATCAGTGGCCTGGGGTCCTACGAGCAGTACTTC	CASSLEISGLGSYEQYF
TRBJ2-1	TRBV6-5	few	.	TGTGCCAGCAGACAAGACGGCGGTCTAGCGTATTTCAATGAGCAGTTCTTC	CASRQDGGLAYFNEQFF
TRBJ1-2	TRBV24-1	few	.	TGTGCCACCAGTGATTTGCGACGTCGCGGGCCACTCGTCTATGGCTACACCTTC	CATSDLRRRGPLVYGYTF
TRBJ2-1	TRBV5-5	many	TRBD2	TGTGCCAGCAGCTTGGTTGTAGCGGGGAGCAATAACAATGAGCAGTTCTTC	CASSLVVAGSNNNEQFF